The TCR beta chain under discussion was sequenced for a study of T-cell reconstitution after alpha-beta-depleted transplantation in children. In its sample, this clonotype was seen many times. Researchers prepared the TCRbeta library using unique molecular identifiers, the study reports. TCRdb used MiXCR to reprocess the PCR reads, holding one entry per CDR3 protein. The sample gives 200,000 to 300,000 distinct CDR3 sequences, more than 10% of which show up once; around 2.8% is in the top ten. This sequence originates from a human donor who donated a stem cell graft to a child with acute lymphoblastic leukemia. The sequencing used PBMCs from the stem cell graft donor, collected from the stem cell graft.

DNA of the CDR3: TGCGCTAACTGGAGGGAATACTACGAGCAGTACTTC. Protein: CANWREYYEQYF. This chain uses TRBV29-1 with TRBJ2-7; the D gene is possibly TRBD2 (6 bases). The CDR3 covers 12 residues. In germline, CDR1 is SQVTM, CDR2 ANQGSEA.